The clone carrying this T cell receptor beta chain was observed at least ten times. This entry belongs to a study of blood T cell repertoires in COVID-19. This CDR3 has 13 residues. Trimming pared 6 bases from V and 2 bases from J, leaving 11 bases between. CDR1 and CDR2 from the germline V gene are SQVTM and ANQGSEA. Generated by immunoSEQ multiplex PCR, the TCRdb table keeps only in-frame clones and is missing some. Of around 270,000 clones listed, approximately 80% are singletons. The sample was peripheral blood. The sequence was obtained from a man in his 60s with acute or convalescent COVID-19. The chain uses TRBV29-1 and TRBJ1-3; the D gene is possibly TRBD1 (6 bases). CDR3 residues: CSVGTGTGNTIYF. DNA of the CDR3: TGCAGCGTCGGAACAGGGACTGGAAACACCATATATTTT.